This passage covers 18 T cell receptor beta chains from one sample sequenced in a study of cytotoxic CD8 clonotypes in ibrutinib-treated CLL. TCRdb's copy holds only in-frame clones and misses some; the assay was immunoSEQ multiplex PCR. The table includes roughly 56,000 clones, over 60% detected once. The source was PBMCs, collected after 12 months of ibrutinib treatment. The receptors shown here come from a human donor with chronic lymphocytic leukemia.

The chain has TRBV15 and TRBJ2-7; D tentatively fits TRBD1 or TRBD2 (5 bases each). Trimming shortened V by 1 base and J by 7 bases, and 20 bases separated the two germline ends. Germline V lookup: CDR1 LNHNV, CDR2 YYDKDF (reference sequence). This CDR3 is 16 amino acids long. CDR3 bases: TGTGCCACCAGCAGAGTGGTGGGCACGAGGGGTGGTGAGCAGTACTTC. Translated, it gives CATSRVVGTRGGEQYF.

The chain joins TRBV2 to TRBJ2-2, with no clear D. The CDR3 consists of 15 residues. Looked up from germline, CDR1 is SNHLY and CDR2 is FYNNEI. V was trimmed by 3 bases and J by 0 bases, leaving 8 bases between them. CDR3 coding DNA: TGTGCCAGCAGTGACGCAATACCGAACACCGGGGAGCTGTTTTTT. Its translation: CASSDAIPNTGELFF.

The chain carries TRBV5-1 and TRBJ2-5; maybe TRBD1 (6 bases). The ends were cut back, 0 bases at V and 0 bases at J, with 15 bases in the middle. CDR1 and CDR2 (germline): SGHRS, YFSETQ. CDR3 length: 17 amino acids. CDR3 loop: CASSLEGRGWYQETQYF. The CDR3 DNA is TGCGCCAGCAGCTTGGAAGGCAGGGGCTGGTACCAAGAGACCCAGTACTTC.

The chain carries TRBV7-9 and TRBJ2-3, with 10 bases matching TRBD2. J lost 4 bases, V lost 4 bases, and 8 bases had no gene match. The V gene's germline CDR1 is SEHNR and CDR2 FQNEAQ (reference sequence). CDR3 size: 16 residues. For the CDR3, the DNA is TGTGCCAGCAGCTCAAGGGCTAGCGGGAGTGCAGATACGCAGTATTTT. Translating gives CASSSRASGSADTQYF.

The chain combines TRBV7-3 with TRBJ2-5; 7 bases agree with TRBD2. J lost 5 bases, V lost 3 bases, and 12 bases had no gene match. The CDR3 runs 16 residues. Germline lookup yields CDR1 SGHTA and CDR2 FQGTGA. The CDR3 sequence: CASSFGGAGRGETQYF. In DNA, the CDR3 is TGTGCCAGCAGCTTCGGAGGAGCGGGGCGAGGGGAGACCCAGTACTTC.

CDR3 in amino acids: CASSIDTARGGNQPQHF. The CDR3 coding sequence is TGTGCCAGTAGTATAGATACTGCCAGGGGGGGCAATCAGCCCCAGCATTTT. This sequence joins TRBV19 and TRBJ1-5, with TRBD1 matching over 7 bases. The CDR3 covers 17 residues. In germline, CDR1 is LNHDA, CDR2 SQIVND (reference sequence). V shed 0 bases and J 2 bases; nucleotides not matched to a gene: 7.

The chain joins TRBV2 to TRBJ2-1; D could derive from TRBD1 or TRBD2 (5 bases each). The germline V and J ends were trimmed by 5 bases and 7 bases, with 15 bases remaining between them. Germline V lookup: CDR1 SNHLY, CDR2 FYNNEI. The CDR3 extends over 14 amino acids. DNA of the CDR3: TGTGCCAGCAGTCCCGGGACCGTCGGGAATGAGCAGTTCTTC. Translating gives CASSPGTVGNEQFF.

The chain is built from TRBV4-3 and TRBJ2-3, with 15 bases that match TRBD2. This CDR3 has 19 amino acids. The V gene's germline CDR1 is LGHNA and CDR2 YSLEER. V gave up 4 bases and J gave up 4 bases; unmatched junction bases: 12. The CDR3 nucleotides read TGCGCCAGCAGCCCCGCGGGACTAGCGGGAGGCTCGCAAGCAGATACGCAGTATTTT. It translates to CASSPAGLAGGSQADTQYF.

This chain connects TRBV4-1 to TRBJ1-4; D gene ambiguous. Germline V CDR1 and CDR2: MGHRA, YSYEKL. The CDR3 loop spans 14 amino acids. Trimming removed 4 bases from V and 0 bases from J, with 6 bases in between. CDR3 in DNA: TGCGCCAGCAGCCCAGTTCCAACTAATGAAAAACTGTTTTTT. Translating it yields CASSPVPTNEKLFF.

V and J are TRBV7-9 and TRBJ1-4; D is unclear. V was pared by 4 bases and J by 6 bases, with 6 bases between. The CDR3 loop spans 12 amino acids. Germline loops: CDR1 SEHNR, CDR2 FQNEAQ (reference sequence). CDR3 sequence: CASSSLDEKLFF. CDR3 DNA: TGTGCCAGCAGCTCCCTCGATGAAAAACTGTTTTTT. The full variable domain, its missing parts supplied by reference TRBV7-9 and TRBJ1-4, is DTGVSQNPRHKITKRGQNVTFRCDPISEHNRLYWYRQTLGQGPEFLTYFQNEAQLEKSRLLSDRFSAERPKGSFSTLEIQRTEQGDSAMYLCASSSLDEKLFFGSGTQLSVL.

V gene TRBV11-2 combines with J gene TRBJ2-3; 13 bases map to TRBD2. V lost 6 bases, J lost 4 bases, and 7 bases stayed unmatched. Germline assignment: CDR1 SGHAT and CDR2 FQNNGV. This CDR3 region has 16 residues. As DNA, the CDR3 is TGTGCCAGCAGTACACTAGCGGGAGGGCCGGCAGATACGCAGTATTTT. Translated: CASSTLAGGPADTQYF.

The chain is built from TRBV27 and TRBJ2-4; D is possibly TRBD2 (5 bases). V lost 3 bases to trimming and J lost 0 bases, with 12 bases between them. The CDR3 extends over 16 amino acids. The germline V gene encodes CDR1 MNHEY and CDR2 SMNVEV (reference sequence). The chain's CDR3 is CASSFNGVLAKNIQYF. The DNA for the CDR3 is TGTGCCAGCAGTTTTAACGGGGTACTAGCCAAAAACATTCAGTACTTC.

V and J are TRBV29-1 and TRBJ2-3; 13 bases match TRBD2. Germline loops: CDR1 SQVTM, CDR2 ANQGSEA. The CDR3 is 14 amino acids. V gave up 8 bases and J gave up 5 bases; unmatched junction bases: 7. The CDR3 DNA is TGCAGCATCCGGACTAGCGGGAGATTAGATACGCAGTATTTT. Translated, it gives CSIRTSGRLDTQYF.

The V and J genes are TRBV5-1 and TRBJ2-1; unclear D gene. This CDR3 spans 14 amino acids. Germline V CDR1 and CDR2: SGHRS, YFSETQ. V shed 3 bases and J shed 6 bases, with 13 bases lying between them. CDR3 DNA sequence: TGCGCCAGCAGCTCCCATGAAAATCCCAATGAGCAGTTCTTC. This translates into CASSSHENPNEQFF.

The CDR3 DNA follows: TGTGCCATTGCAGACAGGGAGGGTGGCTACACCTTC. Its protein product is CAIADREGGYTF. The rearrangement uses TRBV10-3 and TRBJ1-2; 7 bases map to TRBD1. The CDR3 covers 12 residues. Germline CDR1 and CDR2: ENHRY and SYGVKD. Trimming took 9 bases from V and 7 from J; bases not matched to a gene: 8.

The rearrangement joins TRBV6-1 to TRBJ2-7; D is perhaps TRBD2 (6 bases). The CDR3 consists of 13 residues. Per germline, CDR1 MNHNS and CDR2 SASEGT. Trimming removed 9 bases from V and 1 base from J, with 13 bases in between. This chain's CDR3 is CASKEGLSYEQYF. The CDR3 nucleotides are TGTGCCAGTAAGGAGGGGCTTTCCTACGAGCAGTACTTC.

The J gene is TRBJ1-2, the V gene TRBV2; a possible D gene is TRBD1 (5 bases). This CDR3 spans 13 amino acids. Germline V CDR1 and CDR2: SNHLY, FYNNEI. V shed 3 bases and J shed 2 bases, with 7 bases lying between them. The CDR3 DNA reads TGTGCCAGCAGTGATCCAGGGAACTATGGCTACACCTTC. Translation: CASSDPGNYGYTF.

The chain joins TRBV9 to TRBJ2-7; D may be TRBD2 (5 bases). V lost 4 bases and J 4 bases, leaving 15 bases between the germline ends. Germline lookup yields CDR1 SGDLS and CDR2 YYNGEE. This CDR3 comprises 14 residues. The CDR3 sequence: CASSPTEGRYEQYF. The CDR3 bases are TGTGCCAGCAGCCCCACCGAGGGCCGGTACGAGCAGTACTTC.